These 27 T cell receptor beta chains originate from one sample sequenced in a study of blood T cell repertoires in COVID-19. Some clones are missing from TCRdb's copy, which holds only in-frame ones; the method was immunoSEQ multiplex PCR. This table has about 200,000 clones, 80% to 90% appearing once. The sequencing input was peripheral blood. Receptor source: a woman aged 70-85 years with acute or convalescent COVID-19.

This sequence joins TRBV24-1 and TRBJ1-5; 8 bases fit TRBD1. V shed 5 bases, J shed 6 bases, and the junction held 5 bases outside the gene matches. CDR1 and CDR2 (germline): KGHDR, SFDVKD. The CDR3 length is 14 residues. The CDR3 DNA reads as TGTGCCACCAGTGCTCAGGGACAGGTTCAGCCCCAGCATTTT. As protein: CATSAQGQVQPQHF.

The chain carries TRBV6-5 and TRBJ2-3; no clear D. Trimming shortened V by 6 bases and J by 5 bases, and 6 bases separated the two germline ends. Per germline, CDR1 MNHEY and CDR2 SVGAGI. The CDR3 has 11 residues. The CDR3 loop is CASSSVDTQYF. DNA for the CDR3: TGTGCCAGCAGCTCGGTAGATACGCAGTATTTT.

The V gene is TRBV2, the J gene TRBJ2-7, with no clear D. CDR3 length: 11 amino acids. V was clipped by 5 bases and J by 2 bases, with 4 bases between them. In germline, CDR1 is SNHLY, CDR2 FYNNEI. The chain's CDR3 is CASSSAYEQYF. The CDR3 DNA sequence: TGTGCCAGCAGTTCGGCCTACGAGCAGTACTTC.

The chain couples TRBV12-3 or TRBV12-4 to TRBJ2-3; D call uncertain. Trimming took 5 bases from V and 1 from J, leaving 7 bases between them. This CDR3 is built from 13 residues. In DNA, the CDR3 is TGTGCCAGCAGTCCCGAGGGCACAGATACGCAGTATTTT. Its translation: CASSPEGTDTQYF.

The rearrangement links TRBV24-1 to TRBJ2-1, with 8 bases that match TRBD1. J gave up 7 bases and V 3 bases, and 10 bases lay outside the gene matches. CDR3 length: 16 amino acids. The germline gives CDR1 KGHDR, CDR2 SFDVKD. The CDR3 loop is CATSDQIDRGGNEQFF. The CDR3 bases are TGTGCCACCAGTGATCAGATCGACAGGGGAGGTAATGAGCAGTTCTTC.

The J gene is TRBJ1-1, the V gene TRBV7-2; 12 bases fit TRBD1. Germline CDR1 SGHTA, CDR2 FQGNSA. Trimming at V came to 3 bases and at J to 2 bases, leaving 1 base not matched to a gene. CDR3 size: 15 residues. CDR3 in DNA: TGTGCCAGCAGCTTTGGGACAGGGGGCAACACTGAAGCTTTCTTT. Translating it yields CASSFGTGGNTEAFF. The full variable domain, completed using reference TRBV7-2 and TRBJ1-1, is GAGVSQSPSNKVTEKGKDVELRCDPISGHTALYWYRQSLGQGLEFLIYFQGNSAPDKSGLPSDRFSAERTGGSVSTLTIQRTQQEDSAVYLCASSFGTGGNTEAFFGQGTRLTVV.

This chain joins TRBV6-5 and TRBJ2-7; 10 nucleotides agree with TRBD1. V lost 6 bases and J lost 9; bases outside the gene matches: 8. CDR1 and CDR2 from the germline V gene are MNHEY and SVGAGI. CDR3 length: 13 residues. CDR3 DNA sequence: TGTGCCAGCAGCCGCGGGACAGGGGAGGTGCAGTACTTC. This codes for CASSRGTGEVQYF.

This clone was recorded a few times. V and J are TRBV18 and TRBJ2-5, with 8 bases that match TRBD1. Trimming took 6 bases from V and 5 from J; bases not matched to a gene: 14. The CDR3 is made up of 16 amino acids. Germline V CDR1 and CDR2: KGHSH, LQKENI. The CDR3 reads CASSLDRAGGTETQYF. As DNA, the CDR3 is TGTGCCAGCTCGCTGGATCGGGCAGGGGGCACGGAGACCCAGTACTTC. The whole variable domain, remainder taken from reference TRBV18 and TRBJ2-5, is NAGVMQNPRHLVRRRGQEARLRCSPMKGHSHVYWYRQLPEEGLKFMVYLQKENIIDESGMPKERFSAEFPKEGPSILRIQQVVRGDSAAYFCASSLDRAGGTETQYFGPGTRLLVL.

In DNA form, the CDR3 reads TGCGCCAGCAGCTTGGTAGGCGGGGGTGCCTACAATGAGCAGTTCTTC. Amino acid sequence: CASSLVGGGAYNEQFF. The chain employs TRBV5-1 and TRBJ2-1, with TRBD2 identical over 7 bases. V lost 0 bases and J lost 2; bases outside the gene matches: 5. This CDR3 is 16 amino acids long. The germline V gene has CDR1 SGHRS and CDR2 YFSETQ.

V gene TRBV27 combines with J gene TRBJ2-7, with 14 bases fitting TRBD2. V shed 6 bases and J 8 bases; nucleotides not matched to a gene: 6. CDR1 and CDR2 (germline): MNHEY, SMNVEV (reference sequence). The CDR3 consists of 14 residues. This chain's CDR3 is CASRPGLAGEQQYF. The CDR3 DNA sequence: TGTGCCAGCAGGCCGGGACTAGCGGGGGAGCAGCAGTACTTC.

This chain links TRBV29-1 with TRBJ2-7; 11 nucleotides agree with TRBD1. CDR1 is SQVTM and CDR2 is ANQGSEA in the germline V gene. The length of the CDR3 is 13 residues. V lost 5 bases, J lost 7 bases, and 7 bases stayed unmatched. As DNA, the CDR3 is TGCAGCGTTTTAACCGGGACAGGGGGGGAGCAGTACTTC. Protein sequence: CSVLTGTGGEQYF.

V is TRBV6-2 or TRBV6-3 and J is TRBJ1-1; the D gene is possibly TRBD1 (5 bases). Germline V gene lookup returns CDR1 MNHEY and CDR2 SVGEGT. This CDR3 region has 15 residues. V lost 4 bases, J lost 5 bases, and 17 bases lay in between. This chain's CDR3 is CASSWGRNRGTEAFF. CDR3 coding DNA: TGTGCCAGCAGTTGGGGAAGGAATCGGGGGACTGAAGCTTTCTTT.

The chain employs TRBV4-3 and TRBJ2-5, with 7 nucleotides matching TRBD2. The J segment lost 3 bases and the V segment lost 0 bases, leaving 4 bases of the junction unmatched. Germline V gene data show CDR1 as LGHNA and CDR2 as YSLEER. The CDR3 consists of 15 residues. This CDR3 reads CASSQELAEKETQYF. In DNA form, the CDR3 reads TGCGCCAGCAGCCAAGAGCTAGCGGAGAAAGAGACCCAGTACTTC.

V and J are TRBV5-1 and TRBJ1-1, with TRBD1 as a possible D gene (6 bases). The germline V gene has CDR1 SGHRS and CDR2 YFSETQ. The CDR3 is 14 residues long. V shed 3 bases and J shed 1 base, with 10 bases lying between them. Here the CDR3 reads CASSYGTPNTEAFF. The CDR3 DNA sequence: TGCGCCAGCAGCTATGGGACACCGAACACTGAAGCTTTCTTT.

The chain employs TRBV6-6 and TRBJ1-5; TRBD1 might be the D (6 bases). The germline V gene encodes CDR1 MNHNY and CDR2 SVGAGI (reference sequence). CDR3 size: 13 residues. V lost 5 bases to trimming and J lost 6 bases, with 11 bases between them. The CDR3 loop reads CASSTGSRQPQHF. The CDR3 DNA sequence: TGTGCCAGCAGTACAGGGTCTCGTCAGCCCCAGCATTTT.

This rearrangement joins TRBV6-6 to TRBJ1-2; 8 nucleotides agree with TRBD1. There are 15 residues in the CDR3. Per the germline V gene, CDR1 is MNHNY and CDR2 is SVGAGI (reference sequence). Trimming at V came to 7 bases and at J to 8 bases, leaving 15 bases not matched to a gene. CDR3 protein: CASTPRISTGAGYTF. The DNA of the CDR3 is TGTGCCAGCACTCCACGGATATCGACAGGGGCGGGCTACACCTTC.

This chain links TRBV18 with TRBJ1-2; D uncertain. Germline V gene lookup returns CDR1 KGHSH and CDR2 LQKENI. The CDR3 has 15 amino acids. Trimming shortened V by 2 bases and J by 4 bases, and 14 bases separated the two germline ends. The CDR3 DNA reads TGTGCCAGCTCACCAGGGTTAGCAAGCACCTATGGCTACACCTTC. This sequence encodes CASSPGLASTYGYTF.

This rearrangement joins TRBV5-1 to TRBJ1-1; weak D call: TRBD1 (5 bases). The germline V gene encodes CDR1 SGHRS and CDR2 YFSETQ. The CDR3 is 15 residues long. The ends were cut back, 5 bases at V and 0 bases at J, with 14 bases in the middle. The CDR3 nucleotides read TGCGCCAGCAGACTCGACAGCCTCATGAACACTGAAGCTTTCTTT. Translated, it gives CASRLDSLMNTEAFF.

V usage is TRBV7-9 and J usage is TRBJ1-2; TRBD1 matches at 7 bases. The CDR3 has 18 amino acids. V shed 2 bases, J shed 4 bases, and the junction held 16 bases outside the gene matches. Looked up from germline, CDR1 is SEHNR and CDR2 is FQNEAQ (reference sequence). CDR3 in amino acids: CASSLSPPRQGFSYGYTF. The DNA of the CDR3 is TGTGCCAGCAGCTTAAGCCCGCCGAGACAGGGTTTTTCCTATGGCTACACCTTC.

The CDR3, as DNA: TGTGCCAGCAGCTTAGCGTTGGGACAGGTGCGCACCGGGGAGCTGTTTTTT. This translates into CASSLALGQVRTGELFF. The chain couples TRBV7-9 to TRBJ2-2; 8 nucleotides line up with TRBD1. CDR3 size: 17 residues. CDR1 SEHNR and CDR2 FQNEAQ come from the germline V gene (reference sequence). Losses at the gene ends were 0 bases for V and 4 bases for J; bases not matched to a gene: 7.

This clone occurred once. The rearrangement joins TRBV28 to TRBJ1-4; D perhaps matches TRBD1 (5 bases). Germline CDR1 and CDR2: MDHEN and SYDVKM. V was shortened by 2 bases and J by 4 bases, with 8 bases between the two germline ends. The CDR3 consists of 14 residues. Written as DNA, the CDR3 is TGTGCCAGCAGTTTAGTACAGGATAATGAAAAACTGTTTTTT. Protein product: CASSLVQDNEKLFF.

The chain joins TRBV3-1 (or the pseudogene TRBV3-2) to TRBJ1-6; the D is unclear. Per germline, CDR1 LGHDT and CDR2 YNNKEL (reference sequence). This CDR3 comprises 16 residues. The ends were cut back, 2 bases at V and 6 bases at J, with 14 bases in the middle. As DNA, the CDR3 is TGTGCCAGCAGCCAATACGGCGGTTTTGTTAATTCACCCCTCCACTTT. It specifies CASSQYGGFVNSPLHF.

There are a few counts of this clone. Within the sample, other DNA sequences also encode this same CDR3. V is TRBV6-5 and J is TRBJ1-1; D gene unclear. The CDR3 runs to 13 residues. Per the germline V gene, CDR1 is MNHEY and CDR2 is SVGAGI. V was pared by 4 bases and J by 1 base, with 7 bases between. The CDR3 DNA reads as TGTGCCAGCAGTTCCAGAGGGAACACTGAAGCTTTCTTT. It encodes CASSSRGNTEAFF.

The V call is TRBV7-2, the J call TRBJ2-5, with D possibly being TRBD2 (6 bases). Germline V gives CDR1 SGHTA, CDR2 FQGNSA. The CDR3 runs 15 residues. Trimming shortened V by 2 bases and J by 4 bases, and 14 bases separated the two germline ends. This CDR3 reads CASSLLGGSGETQYF. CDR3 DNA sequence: TGTGCCAGCAGCTTATTGGGGGGATCCGGAGAGACCCAGTACTTC.

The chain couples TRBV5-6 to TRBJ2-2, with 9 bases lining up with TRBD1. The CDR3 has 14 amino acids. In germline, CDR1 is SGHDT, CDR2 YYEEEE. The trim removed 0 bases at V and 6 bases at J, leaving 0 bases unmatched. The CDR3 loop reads CASSLGQGAGELFF. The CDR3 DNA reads TGTGCCAGCAGCTTGGGACAGGGGGCCGGGGAGCTGTTTTTT.

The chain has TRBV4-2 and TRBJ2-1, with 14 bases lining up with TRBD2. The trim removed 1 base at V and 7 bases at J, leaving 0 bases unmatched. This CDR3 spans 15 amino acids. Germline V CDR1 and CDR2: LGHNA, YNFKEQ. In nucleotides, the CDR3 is TGTGCCAGCAGCCAAGGACTAGCGGGAGGGAATGAGCAGTTCTTC. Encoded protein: CASSQGLAGGNEQFF.

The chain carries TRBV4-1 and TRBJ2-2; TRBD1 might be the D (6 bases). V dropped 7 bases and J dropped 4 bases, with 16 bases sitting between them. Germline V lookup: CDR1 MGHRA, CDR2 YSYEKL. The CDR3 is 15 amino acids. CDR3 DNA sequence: TGCGCCAGCACCTCACCTGGGACATTCACCGGGGAGCTGTTTTTT. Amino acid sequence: CASTSPGTFTGELFF.